Described below is a single TCR beta chain sequence and its context. This clone has only one observation. Its antigen is not yet known. Base qualities are not at hand, and no much larger clone is one base apart. The library was produced with the immunoSEQ multiplex PCR assay. This is the immuneACCESS table as TCRdb keeps it, with only in-frame sequences that have V and J called. A part of the clones is gone; compared with another copy, unresolved V genes explain less than half, and the rest is unexplained. The sample profile shows about 70,000 clones; roughly 92% of them were found once. The top ten hold 0.41% of the sample. The sample belongs to a study of technical replicates of blood from a handful of donors (dated by TCRdb to 2016 to 2017). The cysteine opens and the phenylalanine closes a CDR3 of 14 amino acids. Kept here is only the CDR3 DNA, which spans 42 bases and is read in frame from base 1. From the germline V gene, CDR1 is SGHTA and CDR2 is FQGTGA. V is shortened by 5 bases, J by 7 bases, and the region joining them spans 17 bases.

The sequenced sample consisted of T cells isolated from PBMCs. The receptor comes from a human donor in good health. Recombination joined TRBV7-3 with TRBJ1-2, with the D gene not clear enough to name. The nucleotide sequence is given as TGTGCCAGCAGCGTAGCAGTGGGCGGGAGTGGCTACACCTTC. Its coded protein is CASSVAVGGSGYTF.